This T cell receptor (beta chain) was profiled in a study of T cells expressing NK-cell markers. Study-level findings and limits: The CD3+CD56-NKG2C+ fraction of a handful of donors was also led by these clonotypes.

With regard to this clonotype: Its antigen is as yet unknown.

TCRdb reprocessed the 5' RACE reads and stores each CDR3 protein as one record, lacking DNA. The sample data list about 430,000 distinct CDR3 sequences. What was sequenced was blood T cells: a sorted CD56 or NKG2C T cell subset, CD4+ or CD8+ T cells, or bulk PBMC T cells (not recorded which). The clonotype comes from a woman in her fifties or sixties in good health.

CDR3 protein: CASSFRLPAKNIQYF. This chain uses TRBV12-3 or TRBV12-4 with TRBJ2-4; TCRdb designates TRBD2, a call that cannot be tested without DNA. CDR3 size: 15 residues.